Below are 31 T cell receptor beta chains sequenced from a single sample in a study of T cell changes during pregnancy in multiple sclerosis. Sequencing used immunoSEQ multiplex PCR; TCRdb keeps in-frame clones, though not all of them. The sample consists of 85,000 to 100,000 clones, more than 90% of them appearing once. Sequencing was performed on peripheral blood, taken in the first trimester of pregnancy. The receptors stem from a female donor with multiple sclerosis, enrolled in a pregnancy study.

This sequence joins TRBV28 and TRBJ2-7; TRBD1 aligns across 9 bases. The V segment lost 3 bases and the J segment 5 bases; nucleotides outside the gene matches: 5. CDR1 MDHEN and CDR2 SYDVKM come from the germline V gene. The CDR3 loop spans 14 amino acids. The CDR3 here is CASSFGTGSNEQYF. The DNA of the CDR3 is TGTGCCAGCAGTTTTGGGACAGGGTCGAACGAGCAGTACTTC.

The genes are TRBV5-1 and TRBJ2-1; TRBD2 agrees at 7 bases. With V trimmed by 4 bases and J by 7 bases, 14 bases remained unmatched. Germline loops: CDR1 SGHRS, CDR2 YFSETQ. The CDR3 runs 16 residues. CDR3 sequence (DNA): TGCGCCAGCAGCAGACTCACCGGACTAGGGAGGAATGAGCAGTTCTTC. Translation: CASSRLTGLGRNEQFF.

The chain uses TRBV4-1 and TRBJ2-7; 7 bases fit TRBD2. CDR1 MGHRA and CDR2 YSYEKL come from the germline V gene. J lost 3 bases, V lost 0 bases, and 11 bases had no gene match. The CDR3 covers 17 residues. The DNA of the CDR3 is TGCGCCAGCAGCCAAGAAGGTCCAGCGGGACGTCGCTACGAGCAGTACTTC. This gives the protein CASSQEGPAGRRYEQYF.

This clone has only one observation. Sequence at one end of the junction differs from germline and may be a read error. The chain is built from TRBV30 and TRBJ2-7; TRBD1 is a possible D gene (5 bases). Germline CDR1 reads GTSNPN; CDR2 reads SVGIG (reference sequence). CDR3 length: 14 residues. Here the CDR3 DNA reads TGTGCCTGGAGTGTACGTCCAGGGTCTGGGGTATTGGACTTC. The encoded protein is CAWSVRPGSGVLDF.

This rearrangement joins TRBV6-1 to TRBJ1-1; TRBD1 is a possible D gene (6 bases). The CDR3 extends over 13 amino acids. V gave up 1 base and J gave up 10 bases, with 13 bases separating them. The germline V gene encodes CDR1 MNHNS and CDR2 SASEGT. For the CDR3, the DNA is TGTGCCAGCAGTGAAGAGTCAGGGGCCGGAGCTTTCTTT. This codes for CASSEESGAGAFF.

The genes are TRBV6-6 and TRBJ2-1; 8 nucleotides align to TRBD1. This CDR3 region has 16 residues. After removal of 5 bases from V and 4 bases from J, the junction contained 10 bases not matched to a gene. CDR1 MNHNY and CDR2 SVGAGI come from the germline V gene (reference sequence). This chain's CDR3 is CASSGQQGEAYNEQFF. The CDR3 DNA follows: TGTGCCAGCAGTGGGCAACAGGGGGAGGCTTACAATGAGCAGTTCTTC.

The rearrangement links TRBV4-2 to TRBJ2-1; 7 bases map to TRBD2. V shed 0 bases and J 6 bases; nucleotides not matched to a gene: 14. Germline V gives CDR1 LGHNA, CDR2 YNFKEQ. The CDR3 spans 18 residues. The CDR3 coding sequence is TGTGCCAGCAGCCAAGATTGGGCTAGCGGCCCTGGGGCCAATGAGCAGTTCTTC. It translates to CASSQDWASGPGANEQFF.

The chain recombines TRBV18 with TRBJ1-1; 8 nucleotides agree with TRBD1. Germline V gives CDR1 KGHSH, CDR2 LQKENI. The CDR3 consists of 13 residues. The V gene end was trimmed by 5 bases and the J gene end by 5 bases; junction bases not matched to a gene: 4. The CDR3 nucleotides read TGTGCCAGCTCAGATCAGGGGGCGACTGAAGCTTTCTTT. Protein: CASSDQGATEAFF. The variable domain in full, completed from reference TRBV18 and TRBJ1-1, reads NAGVMQNPRHLVRRRGQEARLRCSPMKGHSHVYWYRQLPEEGLKFMVYLQKENIIDESGMPKERFSAEFPKEGPSILRIQQVVRGDSAAYFCASSDQGATEAFFGQGTRLTVV.

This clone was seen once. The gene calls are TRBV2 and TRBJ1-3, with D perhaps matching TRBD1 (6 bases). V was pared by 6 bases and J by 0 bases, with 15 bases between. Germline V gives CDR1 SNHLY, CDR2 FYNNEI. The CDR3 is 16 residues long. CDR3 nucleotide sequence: TGTGCCAGCAGATATCGGGACACCTTCTCTGGAAACACCATATATTTT. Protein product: CASRYRDTFSGNTIYF.

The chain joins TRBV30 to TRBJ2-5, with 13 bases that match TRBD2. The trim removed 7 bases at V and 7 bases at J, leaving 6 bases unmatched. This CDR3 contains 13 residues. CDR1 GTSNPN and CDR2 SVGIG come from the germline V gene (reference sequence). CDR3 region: CAYGLAGEVTQYF. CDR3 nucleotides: TGTGCCTACGGACTAGCGGGAGAGGTGACCCAGTACTTC.

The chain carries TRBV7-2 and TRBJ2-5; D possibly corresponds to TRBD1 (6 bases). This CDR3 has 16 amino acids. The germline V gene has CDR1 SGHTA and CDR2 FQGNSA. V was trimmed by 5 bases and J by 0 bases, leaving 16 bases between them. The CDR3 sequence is CASSHSPGTHQETQYF. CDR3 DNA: TGTGCCAGCAGCCACTCCCCGGGGACACACCAAGAGACCCAGTACTTC.

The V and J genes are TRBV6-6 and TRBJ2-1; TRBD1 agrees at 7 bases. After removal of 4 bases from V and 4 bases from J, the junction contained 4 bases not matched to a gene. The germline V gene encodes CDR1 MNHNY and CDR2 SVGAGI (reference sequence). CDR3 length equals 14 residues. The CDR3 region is CASSWGTAYNEQFF. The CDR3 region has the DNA TGTGCCAGCAGTTGGGGGACAGCGTACAATGAGCAGTTCTTC.

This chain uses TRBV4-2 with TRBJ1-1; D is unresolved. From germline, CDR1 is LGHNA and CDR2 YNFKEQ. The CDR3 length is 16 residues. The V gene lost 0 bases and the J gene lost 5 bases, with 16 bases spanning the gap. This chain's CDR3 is CASSQDQDGEMTEAFF. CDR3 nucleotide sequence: TGTGCCAGCAGCCAAGATCAGGACGGGGAGATGACTGAAGCTTTCTTT.

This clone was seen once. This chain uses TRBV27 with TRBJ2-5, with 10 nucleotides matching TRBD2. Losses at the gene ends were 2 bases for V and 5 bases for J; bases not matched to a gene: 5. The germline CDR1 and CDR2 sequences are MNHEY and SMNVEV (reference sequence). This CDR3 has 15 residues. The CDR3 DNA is TGTGCCAGCAGTTTAGCAGCGGGAGGGGGGGAGACCCAGTACTTC. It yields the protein CASSLAAGGGETQYF.

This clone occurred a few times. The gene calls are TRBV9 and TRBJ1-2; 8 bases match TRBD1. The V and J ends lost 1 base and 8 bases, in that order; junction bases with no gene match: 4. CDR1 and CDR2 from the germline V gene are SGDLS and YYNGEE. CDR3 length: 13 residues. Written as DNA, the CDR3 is TGTGCCAGCAGCGTACGGACAGGGCAAGGCTACACCTTC. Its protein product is CASSVRTGQGYTF.

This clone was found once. The CDR3 is CASSEFATQYF. The CDR3 bases are TGTGCCAGCAGTGAGTTCGCGACGCAGTATTTT. The chain carries TRBV6-6 and TRBJ2-3; D ambiguous. Trimming removed 5 bases at V and 9 bases at J, with 9 bases between. CDR3 length: 11 amino acids. The germline V gene has CDR1 MNHNY and CDR2 SVGAGI (reference sequence).

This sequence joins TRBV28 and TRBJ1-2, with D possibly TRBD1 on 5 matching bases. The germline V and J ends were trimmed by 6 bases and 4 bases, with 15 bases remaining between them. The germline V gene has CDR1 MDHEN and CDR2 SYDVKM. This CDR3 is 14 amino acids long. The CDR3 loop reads CASRPTGSIYGYTF. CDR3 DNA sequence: TGTGCCAGCAGACCAACAGGTTCTATCTATGGCTACACCTTC.

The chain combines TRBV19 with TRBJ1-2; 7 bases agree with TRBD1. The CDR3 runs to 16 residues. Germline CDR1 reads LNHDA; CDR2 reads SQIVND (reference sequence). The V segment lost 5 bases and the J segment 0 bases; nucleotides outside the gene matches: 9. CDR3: CASSLPPQGANYGYTF. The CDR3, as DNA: TGTGCCAGTAGTCTTCCCCCTCAGGGGGCTAACTATGGCTACACCTTC.

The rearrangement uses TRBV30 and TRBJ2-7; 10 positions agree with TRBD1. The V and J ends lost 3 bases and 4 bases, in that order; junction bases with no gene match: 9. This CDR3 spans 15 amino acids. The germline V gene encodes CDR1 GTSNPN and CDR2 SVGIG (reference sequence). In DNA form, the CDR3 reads TGTGCCTGGAGCCCCGGGACAGGGGTGCGGTACGAGCAGTACTTC. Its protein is CAWSPGTGVRYEQYF.

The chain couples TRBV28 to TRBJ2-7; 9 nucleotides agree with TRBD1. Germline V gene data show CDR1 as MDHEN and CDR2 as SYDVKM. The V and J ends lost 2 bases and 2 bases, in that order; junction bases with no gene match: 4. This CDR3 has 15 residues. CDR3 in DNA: TGTGCCAGCAGTTTAGGAGGACAGGGGACCTACGAGCAGTACTTC. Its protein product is CASSLGGQGTYEQYF.

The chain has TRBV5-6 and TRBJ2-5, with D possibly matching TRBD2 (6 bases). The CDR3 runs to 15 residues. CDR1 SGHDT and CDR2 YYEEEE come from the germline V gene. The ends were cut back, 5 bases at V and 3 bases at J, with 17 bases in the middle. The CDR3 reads CASSYRGMGKETQYF. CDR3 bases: TGTGCCAGCAGTTATCGGGGGATGGGGAAAGAGACCCAGTACTTC.

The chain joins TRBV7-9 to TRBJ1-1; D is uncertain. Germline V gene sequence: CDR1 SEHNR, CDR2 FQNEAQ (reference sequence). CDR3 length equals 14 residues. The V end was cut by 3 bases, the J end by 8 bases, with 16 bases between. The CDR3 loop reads CASSFPLSAEEAFF. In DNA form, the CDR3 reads TGTGCCAGCAGCTTTCCCCTGTCAGCGGAGGAAGCTTTCTTT.

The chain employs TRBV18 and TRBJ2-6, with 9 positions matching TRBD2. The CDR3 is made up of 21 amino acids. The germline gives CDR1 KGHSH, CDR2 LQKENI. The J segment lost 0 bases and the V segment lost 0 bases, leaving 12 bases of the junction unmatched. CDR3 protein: CASSPPSGGAGGLSGANVLTF. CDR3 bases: TGTGCCAGCTCACCACCCTCCGGTGGAGCGGGAGGCCTCTCTGGGGCCAACGTCCTGACTTTC.

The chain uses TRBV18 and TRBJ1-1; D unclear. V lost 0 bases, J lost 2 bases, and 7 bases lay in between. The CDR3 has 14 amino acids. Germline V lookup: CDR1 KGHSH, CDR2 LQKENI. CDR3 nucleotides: TGTGCCAGCTCACCACCGTCGGTTAACACTGAAGCTTTCTTT. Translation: CASSPPSVNTEAFF.

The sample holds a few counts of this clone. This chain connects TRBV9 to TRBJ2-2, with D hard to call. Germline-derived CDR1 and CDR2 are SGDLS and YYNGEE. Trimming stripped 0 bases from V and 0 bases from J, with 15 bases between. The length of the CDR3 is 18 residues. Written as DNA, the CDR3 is TGTGCCAGCAGCGTAGTTGGCAATTTATTATCGAACACCGGGGAGCTGTTTTTT. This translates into CASSVVGNLLSNTGELFF. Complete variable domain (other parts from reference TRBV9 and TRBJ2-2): DSGVTQTPKHLITATGQRVTLRCSPRSGDLSVYWYQQSLDQGLQFLIQYYNGEERAKGNILERFSAQQFPDLHSELNLSSLELGDSALYFCASSVVGNLLSNTGELFFGEGSRLTVL.

In DNA form, the CDR3 reads TGTGCCAGCAGTCTACAGGGGTACGAGCAGTACTTC. This gives the protein CASSLQGYEQYF. This chain joins TRBV2 and TRBJ2-7, with TRBD1 matching over 7 bases. V shed 5 bases, J shed 4 bases, and the junction held 2 bases outside the gene matches. Germline assignment: CDR1 SNHLY and CDR2 FYNNEI. The CDR3 runs to 12 residues.

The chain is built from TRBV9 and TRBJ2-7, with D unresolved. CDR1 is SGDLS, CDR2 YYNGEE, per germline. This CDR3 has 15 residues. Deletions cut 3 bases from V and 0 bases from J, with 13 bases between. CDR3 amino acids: CASSAYYGSSYEQYF. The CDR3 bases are TGTGCCAGCAGCGCCTACTACGGAAGCTCCTACGAGCAGTACTTC. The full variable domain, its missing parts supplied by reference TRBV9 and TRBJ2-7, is DSGVTQTPKHLITATGQRVTLRCSPRSGDLSVYWYQQSLDQGLQFLIQYYNGEERAKGNILERFSAQQFPDLHSELNLSSLELGDSALYFCASSAYYGSSYEQYFGPGTRLTVT.

Written as DNA, the CDR3 is TGTGCCAGCAGCTTAGAGGGGGACGAGCAGTACTTC. It translates to CASSLEGDEQYF. This chain connects TRBV7-8 to TRBJ2-7; weak D call: TRBD1 (6 bases). CDR1 is SGHVS and CDR2 is FQNEAQ in the germline V gene. The CDR3 contains 12 residues. Trimming pared 1 base from V and 5 bases from J, leaving 6 bases between.

CDR3 nucleotide sequence: TGTGCCAGCAGCGTTACCGGGACTAGTAGCACAGATACGCAGTATTTT. Its translation: CASSVTGTSSTDTQYF. V usage is TRBV9 and J usage is TRBJ2-3; 8 positions match TRBD2. Per the germline V gene, CDR1 is SGDLS and CDR2 is YYNGEE. The CDR3 totals 16 residues. Losses at the gene ends were 2 bases for V and 0 bases for J; bases not matched to a gene: 5.

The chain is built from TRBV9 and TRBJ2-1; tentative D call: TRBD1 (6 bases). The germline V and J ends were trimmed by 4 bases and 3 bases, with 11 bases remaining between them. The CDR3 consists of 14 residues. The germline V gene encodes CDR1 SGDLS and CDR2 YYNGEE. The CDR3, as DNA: TGTGCCAGCAGCCCTTGGGACAACTACAATGAGCAGTTCTTC. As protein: CASSPWDNYNEQFF.

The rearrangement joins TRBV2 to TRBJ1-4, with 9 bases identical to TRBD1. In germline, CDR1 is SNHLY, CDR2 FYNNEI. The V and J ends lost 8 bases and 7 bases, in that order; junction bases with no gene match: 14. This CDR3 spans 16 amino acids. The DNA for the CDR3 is TGTGCCAGCCTTAGAGGGACAGGGAAACGACGTGAAAAACTGTTTTTT. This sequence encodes CASLRGTGKRREKLFF.